This entry describes one T cell receptor beta chain. Its antigen is not identified. TCRdb fed the reads into MiXCR, producing one record per CDR3 protein. The sample lists roughly 700,000 distinct CDR3 sequences, around 35% occurring once. This sample was taken from a study of T cell repertoires in cytomegalovirus infection. The CDR3 is made up of 13 amino acids. The germline V gene encodes CDR1 SGHTA and CDR2 FQGNSA. V lost 2 bases, J lost 7 bases, and 10 bases lay in between. The sample was cultured PBMCs, taken from culture after CMV antigen stimulation. The clonotype was recovered from a human donor in good health (CMV status not recorded). Some clones in this sample may be carry-over from other donors' samples. The chain couples TRBV7-2 to TRBJ2-3; D unclear. CDR3 DNA sequence: TGTGCCAGCAGCTTAAACGGGCGTAATACGCAGTATTTT. Residues: CASSLNGRNTQYF.